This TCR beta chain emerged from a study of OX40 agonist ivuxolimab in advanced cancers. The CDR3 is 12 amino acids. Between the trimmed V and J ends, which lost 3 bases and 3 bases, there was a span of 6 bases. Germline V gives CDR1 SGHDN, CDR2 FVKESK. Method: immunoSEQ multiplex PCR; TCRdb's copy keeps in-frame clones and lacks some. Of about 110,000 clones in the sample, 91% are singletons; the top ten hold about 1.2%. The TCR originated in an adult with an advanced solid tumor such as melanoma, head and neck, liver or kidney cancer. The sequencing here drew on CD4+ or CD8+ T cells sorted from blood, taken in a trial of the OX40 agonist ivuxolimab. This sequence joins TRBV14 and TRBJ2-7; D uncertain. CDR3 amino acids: CASSHGGYEQYF. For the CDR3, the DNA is TGTGCCAGCAGCCACGGCGGCTACGAGCAGTACTTC.